Following are 22 T cell receptor beta chains from one sample sequenced in a study of blood T cells in healthy people across ages. A J-beta primer mix and a sample-barcoded 5' primer were used in a second PCR of about 7 to 12 cycles. Each CDR3 protein is one row after TCRdb ran MiXCR on the 5' RACE reads. The sample consists of approximately 940,000 distinct CDR3 sequences, approximately 49% of them appearing once. Source material: blood. The receptors derive from a man aged 30-40 years in good health.

The rearrangement joins TRBV20-1 to TRBJ2-7; 9 nucleotides line up with TRBD2. This CDR3 has 13 residues. Trimming took 6 bases from V and 3 from J; bases not matched to a gene: 6. The V gene's germline CDR1 is DFQATT and CDR2 SNEGSKA (reference sequence). Here the CDR3 DNA reads TGCAGTGCCCCGCCTAGCGGGGACTACGAGCAGTACTTC. Encoded protein: CSAPPSGDYEQYF.

The CDR3 is CSARDPVALETQYF. Written as DNA, the CDR3 is TGCAGTGCTAGAGATCCAGTGGCCTTAGAGACCCAGTACTTC. V is TRBV20-1 and J is TRBJ2-7; no clear D gene. The J call may not be correct, given that the DNA end is closer to TRBJ2-5. This CDR3 has 14 residues. Germline V gene data show CDR1 as DFQATT and CDR2 as SNEGSKA (reference sequence).

V and J are TRBV6-1 and TRBJ1-1; TRBD1 might be the D (6 bases). V gave up 5 bases and J gave up 4 bases, with 14 bases separating them. This CDR3 contains 14 residues. Germline values: CDR1 MNHNS, CDR2 SASEGT. The CDR3 reads CASSPGQSGTEAFF. The CDR3 DNA follows: TGTGCCAGCAGTCCGGGACAATCGGGCACTGAAGCTTTCTTT.

The V call is TRBV12-3 or TRBV12-4, the J call TRBJ1-2; 7 positions match TRBD1. CDR3 length equals 13 residues. With V trimmed by 5 bases and J by 8 bases, 8 bases remained unmatched. The CDR3 spells CASSASQGEGYTF. CDR3 DNA: TGTGCCAGCAGTGCAAGCCAGGGGGAAGGCTACACCTTC.

This clonotype turned up a few times. The CDR3 DNA reads as TGTGCCAGCAGCCAGAGCGGGGGCCTCAATGAGCAGTTCTTC. Encoded protein: CASSQSGGLNEQFF. The rearrangement links TRBV7-3 to TRBJ2-1; 8 bases align to TRBD2. From germline, CDR1 is SGHTA and CDR2 FQGTGA. The CDR3 totals 14 residues. V trimming: 5 bases; J trimming: 6 bases; junction bases outside the gene matches: 6.

The V gene is TRBV5-1, the J gene TRBJ1-6; D remains unclear. Per germline, CDR1 SGHRS and CDR2 YFSETQ. CDR3 length equals 14 residues. V lost 7 bases, J lost 0 bases, and 8 bases lay in between. CDR3 DNA sequence: TGCGCCAGCGGTCGTAGCTCCTATAATTCACCCCTCCACTTT. Residues: CASGRSSYNSPLHF.

The rearrangement joins TRBV27 to TRBJ2-1; D not resolved. Germline V gives CDR1 MNHEY, CDR2 SMNVEV (reference sequence). This CDR3 has 13 residues. V was cut by 4 bases and J by 4 bases, with 8 bases left in between. For the CDR3, the DNA is TGTGCCAGCAGTTACGACAATTACAATGAGCAGTTCTTC. Amino acids: CASSYDNYNEQFF.

This clonotype was picked up a small number of times. The rearrangement links TRBV20-1 to TRBJ2-7; D is perhaps TRBD2 (5 bases). The closer fit of TRBJ2-5 to the DNA end suggests the J call may be wrong. Germline V gene lookup returns CDR1 DFQATT and CDR2 SNEGSKA (reference sequence). This CDR3 has 13 residues. The CDR3 loop reads CSARGLAAETQYF. The CDR3 bases are TGCAGTGCTAGAGGTCTAGCCGCGGAGACCCAGTACTTC.

The rearrangement links TRBV7-6 to TRBJ2-5; no definite D call. The germline V gene encodes CDR1 SGHVS and CDR2 FNYEAQ. This CDR3 contains 15 residues. V was trimmed by 0 bases and J by 5 bases, leaving 13 bases between them. CDR3 amino acids: CASSLAYRIMETQYF. The CDR3 DNA sequence: TGTGCCAGCAGCTTAGCGTATAGAATTATGGAGACCCAGTACTTC.

This clonotype came up a few times. V gene TRBV27 combines with J gene TRBJ2-5; possibly TRBD1 for D (5 bases). The CDR3 totals 14 residues. V was cut by 5 bases and J by 2 bases, with 12 bases left in between. Germline loops: CDR1 MNHEY, CDR2 SMNVEV (reference sequence). Written as DNA, the CDR3 is TGTGCCAGCAGTCCCCGACAGAGACAAGAGACCCAGTACTTC. It codes for CASSPRQRQETQYF.

The chain joins TRBV12-3 or TRBV12-4 to TRBJ2-2; 9 bases align to TRBD1. The junction had 10 bases not matched to a gene; V was cut back by 6 bases and J by 5 bases. The CDR3 runs 16 residues. This CDR3 is CASRGTGGMGTGELFF. As DNA, the CDR3 is TGTGCCAGCAGAGGCACAGGGGGCATGGGTACCGGGGAGCTGTTTTTT.

V and J are TRBV6-2 or TRBV6-3 and TRBJ1-5; 9 bases line up with TRBD1. The CDR3 runs 14 residues. With V trimmed by 6 bases and J by 7 bases, 7 bases remained unmatched. CDR1 and CDR2 (germline): MNHEY, SVGEGT. CDR3 nucleotide sequence: TGTGCCAGCAGCTGGACAGGGGTAAACCAGCCCCAGCATTTT. Translation: CASSWTGVNQPQHF.

This clonotype was observed a handful of times. This chain links TRBV12-3 or TRBV12-4 with TRBJ1-2, with D tentatively TRBD1 (5 bases). This CDR3 has 17 amino acids. V was shortened by 3 bases and J by 0 bases, with 17 bases between the two germline ends. Here the CDR3 DNA reads TGTGCCAGCAGTTTTGAGGGATTGGGACCAACTAACTATGGCTACACCTTC. Translated: CASSFEGLGPTNYGYTF.

Here the CDR3 reads CASSLRGVSSGANVLTF. Here the CDR3 DNA reads TGTGCCAGCAGCTTGCGGGGCGTTTCCTCTGGGGCCAACGTCCTGACTTTC. This chain links TRBV5-6 with TRBJ2-6, with D possibly called TRBD1 or TRBD2 (5 bases each). The length of the CDR3 is 17 residues. CDR1 is SGHDT, CDR2 YYEEEE, per germline. The V gene lost 1 base and the J gene lost 0 bases, with 11 bases spanning the gap.

The chain joins TRBV27 to TRBJ2-3; no reliable D call. In germline, CDR1 is MNHEY, CDR2 SMNVEV (reference sequence). V was pared by 5 bases and J by 3 bases, with 9 bases between. The CDR3 loop spans 13 amino acids. The CDR3 loop is CASSGRTTDTQYF. CDR3 bases: TGTGCCAGCAGTGGCCGGACGACAGATACGCAGTATTTT.

The chain uses TRBV24-1 and TRBJ1-5, with D maybe TRBD1 (5 bases). CDR1 KGHDR and CDR2 SFDVKD come from the germline V gene. The length of the CDR3 is 12 residues. V was clipped by 3 bases and J by 8 bases, with 7 bases between them. The chain's CDR3 is CATSDGGEPQHF. DNA of the CDR3: TGTGCCACCAGTGATGGGGGAGAGCCCCAGCATTTT.

The chain uses TRBV29-1 and TRBJ1-2, with D possibly being TRBD1 (6 bases). There are 14 residues in the CDR3. V was trimmed by 4 bases and J by 4 bases, leaving 16 bases between them. Per germline, CDR1 SQVTM and CDR2 ANQGSEA. DNA of the CDR3: TGCAGCGTTGGGACAGCACAAGAGGCCTATGGCTACACCTTC. It specifies CSVGTAQEAYGYTF.

The chain links TRBV7-9 to TRBJ2-7, with D tentatively TRBD1 (6 bases). In germline, CDR1 is SEHNR, CDR2 FQNEAQ (reference sequence). The CDR3 is 14 residues long. The germline V and J ends were trimmed by 5 bases and 3 bases, with 14 bases remaining between them. As DNA, the CDR3 is TGTGCCAGCAGCGCCTCAACAGGGATCTACGAGCAGTACTTC. As protein: CASSASTGIYEQYF.

The chain combines TRBV27 with TRBJ1-1; the D gene is possibly TRBD1 (5 bases). The CDR3 is 15 residues long. CDR1 and CDR2 from the germline V gene are MNHEY and SMNVEV (reference sequence). Deletions cut 0 bases from V and 4 bases from J, with 12 bases between. The CDR3 DNA reads TGTGCCAGCAGTTTATCGAGTCGGGGCGGCACTGAAGCTTTCTTT. Residues: CASSLSSRGGTEAFF.

This clonotype came up a few times. The CDR3 sequence is CASSQGVNEQYF. The CDR3 DNA is TGTGCCAGCAGCCAAGGTGTAAACGAGCAGTACTTC. The rearrangement uses TRBV3-1 and TRBJ2-7; D is unresolved. The CDR3 sequence is 12 residues long. Germline lookup yields CDR1 LGHDT and CDR2 YNNKEL (reference sequence). V was shortened by 1 base and J by 5 bases, with 6 bases between the two germline ends.

The table lists this clonotype with a few counts. Here the CDR3 DNA reads TGTGCCAGCAGTTCGAACACCGGTGGTAACTATGGCTACACCTTC. This gives the protein CASSSNTGGNYGYTF. This rearrangement joins TRBV12-3 or TRBV12-4 to TRBJ1-2; unclear D gene. CDR3 length equals 15 residues. Trimming took off 4 bases at V and 1 base at J, with 13 bases between the two ends.

This chain joins TRBV29-1 and TRBJ1-2; 9 bases map to TRBD1. Germline CDR1 and CDR2: SQVTM and ANQGSEA. V dropped 7 bases and J dropped 8; count of bases not matched to a gene: 5. CDR3 length: 11 residues. CDR3 sequence (DNA): TGCAGCGCCTTCGGACAGGGGGGCTACACCTTC. This codes for CSAFGQGGYTF.